Listed below are T cell receptor beta chains from one sample, sequenced in a study of blood T cells in healthy people across ages. One entry per CDR3 protein, called by TCRdb with MiXCR from the 5' RACE reads. Here the sample spans over a million distinct CDR3 sequences, around 43% being singletons. Input material: blood. The receptors come from a woman aged 55-69 years in good health. Both conserved end residues are part of each CDR3. The D gene is left open where the match is weak. Clone size is not always given. Where it is, it says once, few, many or a class for expanded clones.

j_gene	d_gene	v_gene	abundance	CDR3aa	CDR3nt
TRBJ2-1	-	TRBV2	-	CASSEGPDSSYNEQFF	TGTGCCAGCAGTGAAGGTCCAGATAGCTCCTACAATGAGCAGTTCTTC
TRBJ2-1	-	TRBV5-5	few	CASSPTGSEQFF	TGTGCCAGCAGCCCGACTGGGTCTGAGCAGTTCTTC
TRBJ2-7	-	TRBV2	-	CASSAGLTYNEQYF	TGTGCCAGCTCGGCGGGACTCACGTACAATGAGCAGTACTTC
TRBJ2-7	TRBD2	TRBV11-2	-	CASTGTSGRAGGVYEQYF	TGTGCCAGCACAGGGACTAGCGGGAGGGCCGGGGGAGTGTACGAGCAGTACTTC
TRBJ2-7	TRBD2	TRBV4-1	once	CASSQQLAESSYEQYF	TGCGCCAGCAGCCAACAACTAGCGGAAAGCTCCTACGAGCAGTACTTC
TRBJ2-2	-	TRBV9	-	CASSVGQRVNTGELFF	TGTGCCAGCAGCGTTGGCCAGCGGGTGAACACCGGGGAGCTGTTTTTT
TRBJ1-5	-	TRBV6-1	few	CASSEDQPQHF	TGTGCCAGCAGTGAAGATCAGCCCCAGCATTTT
TRBJ2-7	-	TRBV20-1	few	CSARRLDSYEQYF	TGCAGTGCTAGGCGACTGGACAGCTACGAGCAGTACTTC
TRBJ2-5	TRBD1	TRBV27	-	CASRYRGAYETQYF	TGTGCCAGCAGATACAGGGGGGCGTACGAGACCCAGTACTTC
TRBJ2-1	-	TRBV7-2	-	CASSLGVSWGNEQFF	TGTGCCAGCAGCTTAGGAGTCTCATGGGGCAATGAGCAGTTCTTC
TRBJ2-7	-	TRBV7-7	-	CASSPTSNDEQYF	TGTGCCAGCAGCCCGACGTCCAACGATGAGCAGTACTTC
TRBJ2-7	-	TRBV29-1	many	CSVADGNGGYPQYF	TGCAGCGTTGCGGATGGGAACGGAGGATACCCGCAGTACTTC
TRBJ2-7	TRBD2	TRBV20-1	-	CSAGPSRLAGVSYEQYF	TGCAGTGCTGGCCCCTCTCGGTTAGCGGGAGTGTCCTACGAGCAGTACTTC
TRBJ2-7	TRBD1	TRBV10-3	few	CAIRKTGGGYEQYF	TGTGCCATCAGGAAGACAGGGGGCGGCTACGAGCAGTACTTC
TRBJ1-5	-	TRBV2	-	CASSNRVWEPQHF	TGTGCCAGCAGTAACAGGGTGTGGGAGCCCCAGCATTTT
TRBJ2-1	-	TRBV5-1	-	CASSLVTLGNEQFF	TGCGCCAGCAGCTTGGTGACCTTGGGCAATGAGCAGTTCTTC
TRBJ2-7	-	TRBV10-3	few	CAISESASAYYEQYF	TGTGCCATCAGTGAGTCAGCTAGCGCTTACTACGAGCAGTACTTC
TRBJ2-7	TRBD2	TRBV10-1	few	CASSLTSGSNTQYF	TGCGCCAGCAGCTTGACTAGCGGGAGTAATACCCAGTACTTC
TRBJ2-3	-	TRBV28	-	CASSFGQGIDTQYF	TGTGCCAGCAGTTTTGGCCAGGGAATAGATACGCAGTATTTT
TRBJ2-6	-	TRBV5-1	-	CASSLGDFGANVLTF	TGCGCCAGCAGCTTGGGAGACTTTGGGGCCAACGTCCTGACTTTC
TRBJ2-1	TRBD1	TRBV12-3/TRBV12-4	-	CASSFGGQWYNEQFF	TGTGCCAGCAGTTTTGGGGGACAGTGGTACAATGAGCAGTTCTTC
TRBJ2-5	TRBD2	TRBV2	many	CASSEVLGLGEGETQYF	TGTGCCAGCAGTGAAGTGTTGGGACTAGGAGAAGGAGAGACCCAGTACTTC
TRBJ2-3	TRBD1	TRBV6-1	-	CASIDRGRGTDTQYF	TGTGCCAGCATCGACAGGGGGCGCGGGACAGATACGCAGTATTTT
TRBJ2-6	TRBD2	TRBV11-1	few	CASSSGLAGGPAGANVLTF	TGTGCCAGCAGCTCCGGACTAGCGGGAGGGCCTGCTGGGGCCAACGTCCTGACTTTC
TRBJ2-3	-	TRBV6-1	-	CASGTVTSTDTQYF	TGTGCCAGCGGAACAGTTACTAGCACAGATACGCAGTATTTT
TRBJ2-7	TRBD1	TRBV20-1	once	CSARGTGKLDEQYF	TGCAGTGCTAGAGGGACAGGGAAGCTCGACGAGCAGTACTTC
TRBJ2-1	TRBD2	TRBV2	few	CASRPGTSLYEQFF	TGTGCCAGCAGACCCGGGACTAGTCTCTATGAGCAGTTCTTC
TRBJ2-3	TRBD2	TRBV5-1	-	CASSLAEAGGPTQYF	TGCGCCAGCAGCTTGGCGGAGGCGGGAGGCCCTACGCAGTATTTT
TRBJ1-5	-	TRBV7-9	-	CASSDGLGNQPQHF	TGTGCCAGCAGCGATGGACTAGGGAATCAGCCCCAGCATTTT
TRBJ1-4	TRBD1	TRBV6-2/TRBV6-3	-	CASSSTGTGGLFYMMATNEKLFF	TGTGCCAGCAGTTCAACCGGGACAGGGGGCTTATTTTATATGATGGCTACTAATGAAAAACTGTTTTTT
TRBJ2-1	-	TRBV28	few	CASSYPGLKGHNEQFF	TGTGCCAGCAGTTATCCTGGACTAAAGGGCCACAATGAGCAGTTCTTC
TRBJ2-5	-	TRBV9	-	CASSVAIRGQETQYF	TGTGCCAGCAGCGTAGCTATAAGGGGCCAAGAGACCCAGTACTTC
TRBJ2-6	TRBD1	TRBV27	-	CASRGTGGGANVLTF	TGTGCCAGCAGGGGGACAGGAGGTGGGGCCAACGTCCTGACTTTC
TRBJ2-1	-	TRBV3-1	-	CASSHLYNEQFF	TGTGCCAGCAGCCACCTATACAATGAGCAGTTCTTC
TRBJ2-7	-	TRBV7-6	few	CASSNRGGLDYEQYF	TGTGCCAGCAGTAATAGAGGGGGGTTAGACTACGAGCAGTACTTC
TRBJ1-2	TRBD1	TRBV14	-	CASSQGGTGPYGYTF	TGTGCCAGCAGCCAAGGGGGGACAGGGCCCTATGGCTACACCTTC
TRBJ2-7	-	TRBV29-1	-	CSVVTRDSYEQYF	TGCAGCGTTGTAACAAGGGACTCCTACGAGCAGTACTTC
TRBJ2-5	TRBD1	TRBV6-2/TRBV6-3	-	CASSPTGARSQETQYF	TGTGCCAGCAGTCCAACAGGGGCCCGCTCTCAAGAGACCCAGTACTTC
TRBJ2-7	-	TRBV12-3/TRBV12-4	-	CASSFGLALYEQYF	TGTGCCAGCAGTTTTGGATTGGCCCTTTACGAGCAGTACTTC
TRBJ2-7	TRBD1	TRBV6-1	-	CASSEARPGQGNYEQYF	TGTGCCAGCAGTGAAGCGCGACCCGGACAGGGGAACTACGAGCAGTACTTC
TRBJ2-3	-	TRBV29-1	few	CSVEGRSNTNTQYF	TGCAGCGTTGAAGGCAGGTCCAATACAAATACGCAGTATTTT
TRBJ2-7	-	TRBV28	-	CASSFHGNTYEQYF	TGTGCCAGCAGTTTTCATGGGAATACCTACGAGCAGTACTTC
TRBJ1-1	-	TRBV15	-	CATMGRGEAFF	TGTGCCACCATGGGACGGGGAGAAGCTTTCTTT
TRBJ2-7	-	TRBV7-2	-	CASSLISLGGGEQYF	TGTGCCAGCAGTCTGATTTCTCTAGGGGGGGGCGAGCAGTACTTC
TRBJ2-7	TRBD1	TRBV27	-	CASSPQGQGLSYEQYF	TGTGCCAGCAGTCCACAGGGACAGGGGCTCTCCTACGAGCAGTACTTC
TRBJ1-2	-	TRBV3-1	-	CASSHAGYDYGYTF	TGTGCCAGCAGCCACGCAGGGTACGACTATGGCTACACCTTC
TRBJ2-5	-	TRBV13	-	CASSFRFVETLQETQYF	TGTGCCAGCAGCTTTCGGTTCGTCGAGACACTTCAGGAGACCCAGTACTTC
TRBJ2-5	-	TRBV6-1	-	CASSEAGGLGQETQYF	TGTGCCAGCAGTGAAGCAGGGGGTTTAGGGCAAGAGACCCAGTACTTC
TRBJ1-1	TRBD1	TRBV5-1	-	CASSLGQGITTTEAFF	TGCGCCAGCAGCTTGGGACAGGGGATAACAACCACTGAAGCTTTCTTT
TRBJ1-5	-	TRBV4-1	-	CASSQDVQGQYQPQHF	TGCGCCAGCAGCCAAGATGTGCAGGGCCAGTATCAGCCCCAGCATTTT
TRBJ2-1	-	TRBV9	-	CASSTQAFHDEQFF	TGTGCCAGCAGCACCCAGGCCTTCCACGATGAGCAGTTCTTC